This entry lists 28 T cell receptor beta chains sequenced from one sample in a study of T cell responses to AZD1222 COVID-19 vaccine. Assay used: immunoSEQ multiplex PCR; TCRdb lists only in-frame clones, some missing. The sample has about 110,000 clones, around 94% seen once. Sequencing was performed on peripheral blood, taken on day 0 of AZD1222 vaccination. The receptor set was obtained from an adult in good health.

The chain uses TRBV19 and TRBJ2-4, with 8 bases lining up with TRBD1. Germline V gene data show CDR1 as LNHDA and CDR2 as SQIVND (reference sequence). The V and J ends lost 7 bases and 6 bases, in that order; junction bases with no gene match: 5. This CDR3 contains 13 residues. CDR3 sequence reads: CASNLGQGNIQYF. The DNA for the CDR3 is TGTGCCAGTAATCTCGGACAGGGAAACATTCAGTACTTC. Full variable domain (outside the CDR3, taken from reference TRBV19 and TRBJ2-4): DGGITQSPKYLFRKEGQNVTLSCEQNLNHDAMYWYRQDPGQGLRLIYYSQIVNDFQKGDIAEGYSVSREKKESFPLTVTSAQKNPTAFYLCASNLGQGNIQYFGAGTRLSVL.

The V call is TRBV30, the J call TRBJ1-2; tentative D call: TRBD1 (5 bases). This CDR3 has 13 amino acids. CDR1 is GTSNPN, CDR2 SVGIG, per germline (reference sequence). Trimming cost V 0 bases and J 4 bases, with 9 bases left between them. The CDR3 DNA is TGTGCCTGGAGTGTCGGGGGGTCCTATGGCTACACCTTC. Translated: CAWSVGGSYGYTF.

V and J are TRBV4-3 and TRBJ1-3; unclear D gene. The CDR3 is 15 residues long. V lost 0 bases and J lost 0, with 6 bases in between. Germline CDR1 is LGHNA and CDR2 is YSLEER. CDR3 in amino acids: CASSQDQSSGNTIYF. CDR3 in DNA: TGCGCCAGCAGCCAAGATCAAAGCTCTGGAAACACCATATATTTT.

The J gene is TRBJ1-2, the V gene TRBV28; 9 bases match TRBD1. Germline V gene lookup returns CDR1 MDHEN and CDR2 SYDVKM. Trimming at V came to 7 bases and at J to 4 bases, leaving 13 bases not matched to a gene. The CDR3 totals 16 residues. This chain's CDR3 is CASTKRPGQGGYGYTF. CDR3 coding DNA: TGTGCCAGCACAAAAAGACCGGGACAGGGTGGCTATGGCTACACCTTC.

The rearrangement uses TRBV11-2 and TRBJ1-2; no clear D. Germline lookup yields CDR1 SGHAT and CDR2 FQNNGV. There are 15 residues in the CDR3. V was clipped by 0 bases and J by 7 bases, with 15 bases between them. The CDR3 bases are TGTGCCAGCAGCTTAGATATGCGGACGGCGGGTGGCTACACCTTC. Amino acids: CASSLDMRTAGGYTF.

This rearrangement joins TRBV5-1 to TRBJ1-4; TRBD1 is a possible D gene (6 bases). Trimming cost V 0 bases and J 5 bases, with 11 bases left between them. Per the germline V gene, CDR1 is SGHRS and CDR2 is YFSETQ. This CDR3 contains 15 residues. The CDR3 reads CASSLGTEPNEKLFF. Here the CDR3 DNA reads TGCGCCAGCAGCTTGGGGACAGAACCGAATGAAAAACTGTTTTTT.

This CDR3 is CASSSNRNSPLHF. In DNA form, the CDR3 reads TGTGCCAGCAGCTCCAACCGGAATTCACCCCTCCACTTT. This chain joins TRBV7-3 and TRBJ1-6, with D hard to call. V lost 4 bases and J 7 bases, leaving 8 bases between the germline ends. Germline lookup yields CDR1 SGHTA and CDR2 FQGTGA. This CDR3 has 13 residues.

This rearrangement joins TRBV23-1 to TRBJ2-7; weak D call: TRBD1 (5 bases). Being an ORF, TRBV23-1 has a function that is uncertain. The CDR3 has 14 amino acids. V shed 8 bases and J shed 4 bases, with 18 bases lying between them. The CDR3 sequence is CASVPTRASYEQYF. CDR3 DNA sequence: TGCGCCAGCGTCCCTACCAGGGCATCATACGAGCAGTACTTC.

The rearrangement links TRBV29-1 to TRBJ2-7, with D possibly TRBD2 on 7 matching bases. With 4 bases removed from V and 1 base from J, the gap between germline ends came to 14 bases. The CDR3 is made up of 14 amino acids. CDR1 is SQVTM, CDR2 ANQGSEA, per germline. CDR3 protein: CSVVPGGPSYEQYF. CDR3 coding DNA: TGCAGCGTTGTCCCGGGGGGCCCGTCCTACGAGCAGTACTTC.

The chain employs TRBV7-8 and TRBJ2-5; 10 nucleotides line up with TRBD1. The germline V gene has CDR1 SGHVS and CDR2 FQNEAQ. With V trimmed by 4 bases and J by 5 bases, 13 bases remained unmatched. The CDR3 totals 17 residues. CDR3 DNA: TGTGCCAGCAGCTCCCGGAGGGGGACAGGGGCCCGGGAGACCCAGTACTTC. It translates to CASSSRRGTGARETQYF.

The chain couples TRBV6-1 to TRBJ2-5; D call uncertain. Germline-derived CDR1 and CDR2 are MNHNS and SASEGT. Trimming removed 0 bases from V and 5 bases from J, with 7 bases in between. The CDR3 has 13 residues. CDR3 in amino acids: CASSEARLETQYF. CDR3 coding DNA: TGTGCCAGCAGTGAAGCACGGTTGGAGACCCAGTACTTC.

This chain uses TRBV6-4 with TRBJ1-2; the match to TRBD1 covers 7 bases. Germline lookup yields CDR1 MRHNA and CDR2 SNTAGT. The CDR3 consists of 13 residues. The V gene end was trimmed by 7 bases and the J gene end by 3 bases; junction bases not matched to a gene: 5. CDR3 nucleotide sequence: TGTGCCAGCAAAGGAGGGACAGACTATGGCTACACCTTC. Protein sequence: CASKGGTDYGYTF.

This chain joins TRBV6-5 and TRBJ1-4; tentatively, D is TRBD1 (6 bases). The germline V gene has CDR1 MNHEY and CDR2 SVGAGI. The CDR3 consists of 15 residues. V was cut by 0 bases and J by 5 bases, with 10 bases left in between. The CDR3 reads CASSYSPGQNEKLFF. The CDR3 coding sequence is TGTGCCAGCAGTTACTCGCCGGGACAAAATGAAAAACTGTTTTTT.

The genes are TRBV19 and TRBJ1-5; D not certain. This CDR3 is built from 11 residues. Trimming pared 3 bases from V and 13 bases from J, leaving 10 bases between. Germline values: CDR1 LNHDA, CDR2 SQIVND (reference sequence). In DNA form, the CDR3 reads TGTGCCAGTAGTATCGATAGAGTACAGCATTTT. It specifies CASSIDRVQHF.

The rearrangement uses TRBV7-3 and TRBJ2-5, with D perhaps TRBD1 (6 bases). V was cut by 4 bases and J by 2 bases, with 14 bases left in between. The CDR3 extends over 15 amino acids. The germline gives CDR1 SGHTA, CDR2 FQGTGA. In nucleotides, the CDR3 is TGTGCCAGCAGCTCCGTAACAGGGACACAAGAGACCCAGTACTTC. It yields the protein CASSSVTGTQETQYF.

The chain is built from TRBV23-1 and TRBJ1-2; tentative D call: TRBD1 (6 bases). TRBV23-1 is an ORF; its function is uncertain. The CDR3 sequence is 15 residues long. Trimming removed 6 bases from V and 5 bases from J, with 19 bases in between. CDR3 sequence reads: CASRKGYGTPYGYTF. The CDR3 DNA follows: TGCGCCAGCAGAAAGGGGTACGGGACACCTTATGGCTACACCTTC.

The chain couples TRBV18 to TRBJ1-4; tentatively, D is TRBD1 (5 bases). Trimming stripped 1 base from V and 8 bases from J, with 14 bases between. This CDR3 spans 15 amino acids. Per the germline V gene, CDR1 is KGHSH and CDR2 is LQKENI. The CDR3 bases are TGTGCCAGCTCACCACGGGGGGGAACGGAAGAAAAACTGTTTTTT. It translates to CASSPRGGTEEKLFF.

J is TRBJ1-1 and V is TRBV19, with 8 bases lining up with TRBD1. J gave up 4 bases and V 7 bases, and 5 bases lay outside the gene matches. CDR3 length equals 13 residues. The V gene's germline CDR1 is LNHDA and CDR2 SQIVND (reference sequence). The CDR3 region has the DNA TGTGCCAGTATCGACAGGGGAATCACTGAAGCTTTCTTT. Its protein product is CASIDRGITEAFF.

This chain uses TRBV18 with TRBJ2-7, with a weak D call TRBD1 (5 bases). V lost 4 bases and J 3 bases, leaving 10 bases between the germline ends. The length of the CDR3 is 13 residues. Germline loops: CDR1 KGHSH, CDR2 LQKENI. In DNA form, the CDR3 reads TGTGCCAGCTCACTACAGGAGCACTACGAGCAGTACTTC. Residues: CASSLQEHYEQYF. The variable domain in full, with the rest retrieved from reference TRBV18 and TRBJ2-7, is NAGVMQNPRHLVRRRGQEARLRCSPMKGHSHVYWYRQLPEEGLKFMVYLQKENIIDESGMPKERFSAEFPKEGPSILRIQQVVRGDSAAYFCASSLQEHYEQYFGPGTRLTVT.

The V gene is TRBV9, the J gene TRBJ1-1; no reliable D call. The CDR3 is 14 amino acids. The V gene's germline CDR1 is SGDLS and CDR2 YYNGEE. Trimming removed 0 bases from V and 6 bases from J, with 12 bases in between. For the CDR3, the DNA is TGTGCCAGCAGCGTAGGAGGTGGATGGGCTGAAGCTTTCTTT. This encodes CASSVGGGWAEAFF.

The CDR3 loop reads CASSYLAGVAEQYF. The CDR3 DNA reads as TGTGCCAGCAGCTACTTAGCGGGAGTGGCCGAGCAGTACTTC. The rearrangement joins TRBV28 to TRBJ2-7; 9 nucleotides line up with TRBD2. Germline CDR1 and CDR2: MDHEN and SYDVKM. The junction had 9 bases not matched to a gene; V was cut back by 6 bases and J by 6 bases. The length of the CDR3 is 14 residues.

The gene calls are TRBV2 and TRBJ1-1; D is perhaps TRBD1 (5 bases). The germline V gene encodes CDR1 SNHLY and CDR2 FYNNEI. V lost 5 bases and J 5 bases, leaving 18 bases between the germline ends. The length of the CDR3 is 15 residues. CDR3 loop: CASSKDQGRGTEAFF. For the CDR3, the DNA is TGTGCCAGCAGTAAAGACCAGGGTAGAGGTACTGAAGCTTTCTTT.

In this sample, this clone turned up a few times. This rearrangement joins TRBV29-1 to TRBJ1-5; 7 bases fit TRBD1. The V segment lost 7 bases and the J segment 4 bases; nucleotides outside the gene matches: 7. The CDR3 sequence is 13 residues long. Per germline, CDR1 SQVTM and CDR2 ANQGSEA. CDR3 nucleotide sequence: TGCAGCGCCGGGACAGCCATGAATCAGCCCCAGCATTTT. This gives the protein CSAGTAMNQPQHF.

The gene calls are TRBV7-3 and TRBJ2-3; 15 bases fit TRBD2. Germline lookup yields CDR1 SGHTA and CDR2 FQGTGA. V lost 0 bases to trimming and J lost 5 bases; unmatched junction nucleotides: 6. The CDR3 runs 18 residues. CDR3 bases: TGTGCCAGCAGCTTAACTTGGACTAGCGGGGGGGCAGGAGATACGCAGTATTTT. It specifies CASSLTWTSGGAGDTQYF.

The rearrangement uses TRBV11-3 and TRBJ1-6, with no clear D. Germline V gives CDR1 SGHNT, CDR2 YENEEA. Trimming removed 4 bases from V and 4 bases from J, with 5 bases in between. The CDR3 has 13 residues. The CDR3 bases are TGTGCCAGCAGCTCCTCTTATAATTCACCCCTCCACTTT. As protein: CASSSSYNSPLHF.

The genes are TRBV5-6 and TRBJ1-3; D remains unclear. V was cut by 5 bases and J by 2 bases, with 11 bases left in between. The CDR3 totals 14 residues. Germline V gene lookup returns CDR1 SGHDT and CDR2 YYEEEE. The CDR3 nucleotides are TGTGCCAGCAGGTTGAGATCGACTGGAAACACCATATATTTT. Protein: CASRLRSTGNTIYF. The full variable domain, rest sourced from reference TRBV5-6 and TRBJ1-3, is DAGVTQSPTHLIKTRGQQVTLRCSPKSGHDTVSWYQQALGQGPQFIFQYYEEEERQRGNFPDRFSGHQFPNYSSELNVNALLLGDSALYLCASRLRSTGNTIYFGEGSWLTVV.

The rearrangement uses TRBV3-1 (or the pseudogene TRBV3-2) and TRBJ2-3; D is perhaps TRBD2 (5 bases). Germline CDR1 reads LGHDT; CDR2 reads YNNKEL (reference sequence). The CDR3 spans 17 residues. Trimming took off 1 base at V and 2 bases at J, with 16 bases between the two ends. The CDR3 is CASSQGHYGADTDTQYF. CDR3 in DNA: TGTGCCAGCAGCCAAGGCCACTACGGAGCGGACACAGATACGCAGTATTTT.

The CDR3 DNA reads TGTGCCAGCAGCTCGTTCCGGGACTACAACAATGAGCAGTTCTTC. It yields the protein CASSSFRDYNNEQFF. This chain links TRBV11-3 with TRBJ2-1; 7 bases are a match to TRBD2. The V gene's germline CDR1 is SGHNT and CDR2 YENEEA. The ends lost 4 bases at V and 5 bases at J; junction bases unmatched: 8. CDR3 length: 15 residues.